This T cell receptor beta chain was observed in a study of metastatic and nonmetastatic thyroid tumors. In its sample, this clone ranks as medium-sized. Not a single patient had been given any form of treatment at any point before undergoing thyroid surgery. TCRdb called clones again from the PCR reads with MiXCR. This table holds roughly 15,000 clones, less than 15% found once. The CDR3 length is 15 residues. The V and J ends lost 5 bases and 7 bases respectively, with 20 bases between them. From germline, CDR1 is MNHNS and CDR2 SASEGT. Sequenced: blood. The chain joins TRBV6-1 to TRBJ2-5; tentatively, D is TRBD2 (6 bases). The sequence derives from a female donor with papillary thyroid cancer or a benign thyroid nodule (not recorded which). Some clones in this sample may be carry-over from other donors' samples. CDR3 protein: CASSFMGLHRGTQYF. The CDR3 DNA reads TGTGCCAGCAGTTTTATGGGACTCCATCGTGGGACCCAGTACTTC.